This is a list of T cell receptor beta chains from one sample in a study of blood T cell repertoires in COVID-19. The repertoire was sequenced with immunoSEQ multiplex PCR; TCRdb's copy has only in-frame clones and lacks some. This sample has 95,000 to 150,000 clones, with 90% found just once. Source material: peripheral blood. These receptor sequences come from a woman aged 60 to 75 with COVID-19, enrolled during active disease. Both conserved end residues are part of each CDR3. The order of the fields is V gene, J gene, CDR3 length, clone size, D gene, CDR3 DNA, CDR3 protein. The D gene is left open where the match is weak. A row's size may be missing; if present it is once, few, many or a size class.

TRBV6-5	TRBJ2-7	13	NA	TRBD1	TGTGCCAGCAAAAGGGGACAGCACTACGAGCAGTACTTC	CASKRGQHYEQYF
TRBV7-2	TRBJ1-2	14	once	NA	TGTGCCAGCAGCTCGTACATTGGGGGGAATGGCTACACCTTC	CASSSYIGGNGYTF
TRBV19	TRBJ1-2	14	NA	NA	TGTGCCAGTAGTTCCGGGAGGGAAGTCCATGGCTACACCTTC	CASSSGREVHGYTF
TRBV7-2	TRBJ1-1	14	NA	NA	TGTGCCAGCAGGCAGGGAATCCTGAACACTGAAGCTTTCTTT	CASRQGILNTEAFF
TRBV27	TRBJ1-2	18	NA	NA	TGTGCCAGCAGTTTATCGGTGACGGCAGGGGTTTTATATGGTGGCTACACCTTC	CASSLSVTAGVLYGGYTF
TRBV5-1	TRBJ2-5	13	NA	TRBD1	TGCGCCAGCAGCTCGACAGGGGCAGAGACCCAGTACTTC	CASSSTGAETQYF
TRBV2	TRBJ1-4	14	NA	TRBD1	TGTGCCAGCAGGCCCCGACAGGGAACTGAAAAACTGTTTTTT	CASRPRQGTEKLFF
TRBV5-4	TRBJ2-1	13	NA	TRBD2	TGTGCCAGCAGCTTTGGGGGGGAAGGGGAAGAGTTCTTC	CASSFGGEGEEFF
TRBV9	TRBJ1-5	13	NA	NA	TGTGCCAGCAGCAACATGAATGATCAGCCCCAGCATTTT	CASSNMNDQPQHF
TRBV27	TRBJ2-3	14	NA	TRBD2	TGTGCCGTACAGGAGCGGGGGGCCACAGATACGCAGTATTTT	CAVQERGATDTQYF
TRBV29-1	TRBJ2-7	13	NA	NA	TGCAGCTTCCTCGCGGGACCTTCCTACGAGCAGTACTTC	CSFLAGPSYEQYF
TRBV12-3/TRBV12-4	TRBJ2-3	13	NA	NA	TGTGCCAGCAGCATCCGAGGCACAGATACGCAGTATTTT	CASSIRGTDTQYF
TRBV2	TRBJ1-1	13	NA	NA	TGTGCCAGCGGAAAGGACAGGAACACTGAAGCTTTCTTT	CASGKDRNTEAFF
TRBV27	TRBJ1-2	17	NA	NA	TGTGCCAGCGCCAGGGGCGGACGAGCCCTAACGGCCTATGGCTACACCTTC	CASARGGRALTAYGYTF
TRBV10-1	TRBJ2-5	18	NA	TRBD1	TGCGCCAGCAGTGAGTCAAAAGGACGGACAGGGTACCAAGAGACCCAGTACTTC	CASSESKGRTGYQETQYF
TRBV10-3	TRBJ1-2	14	NA	TRBD1	TGTGCCATCAGCGAGGGACAGGGCAACTCTGGCTACACCTTC	CAISEGQGNSGYTF
TRBV7-2	TRBJ1-3	16	NA	NA	TGTGCCAGCAGCTTAGCGTCCAGTTTCTCTGGAAACACCATATATTTT	CASSLASSFSGNTIYF
TRBV5-6	TRBJ2-1	16	NA	TRBD2	TGTGCCAGCAGCTTGGGTCTAGCGGAACTCTACAATGAGCAGTTCTTC	CASSLGLAELYNEQFF
TRBV4-1	TRBJ2-2	16	NA	NA	TGCGCCAGCAGCCTGCGGGGGCTAGAGAACACCGGGGAGCTGTTTTTT	CASSLRGLENTGELFF
TRBV4-1	TRBJ1-1	16	NA	NA	TGCGCCAGCAGCCAAGAAGGAGGGGGGGCGGTATCTGAAGCTTTCTTT	CASSQEGGGAVSEAFF
TRBV6-2/TRBV6-3	TRBJ2-3	14	NA	NA	TGTGCCAGCAGTCCGGACTATAGCACAGATACGCAGTATTTT	CASSPDYSTDTQYF
TRBV9	TRBJ1-3	17	NA	NA	TGTGCCAGCAGCCCCGGGGCGGGGCGGGTCTCTGGAAACACCATATATTTT	CASSPGAGRVSGNTIYF
TRBV5-1	TRBJ1-3	15	NA	TRBD1	TGCGCCAGCAGCTTTGGGACAGGGGCTGGAAACACCATATATTTT	CASSFGTGAGNTIYF
TRBV30	TRBJ1-2	13	NA	NA	TGTGCCTGGAGTGTCGGGGCTAACTATGGCTACACCTTC	CAWSVGANYGYTF
TRBV13	TRBJ2-7	14	NA	NA	TGTGCCAGCAGCTTAAGGACTGCAACCTACGAGCAGTACTTC	CASSLRTATYEQYF
TRBV3-1/TRBV3-2	TRBJ1-3	16	NA	TRBD1	TGTGCCAGCAGCCTCGGACAGGGCCTCTCTGGAAACACCATATATTTT	CASSLGQGLSGNTIYF
TRBV3-1/TRBV3-2	TRBJ1-6	14	once	NA	TGTGCCAGCAGCCAAGATATGGAGGGTTCACCCCTCCACTTT	CASSQDMEGSPLHF
TRBV4-1	TRBJ1-2	17	NA	TRBD1	TGCGCCAGCAGCCAAGCCGGCGGGACAGGGAATAACTATGGCTACACCTTC	CASSQAGGTGNNYGYTF
TRBV19	TRBJ1-4	15	NA	TRBD1	TGTGCCAGTAGTATAAGGGACAGGGGCTATGAAAAACTGTTTTTT	CASSIRDRGYEKLFF
TRBV14	TRBJ2-5	14	NA	TRBD1	TGTGCCAGCAGCCCCCAGGGGGCGGGAGAGACCCAGTACTTC	CASSPQGAGETQYF
TRBV6-5	TRBJ1-6	13	NA	TRBD1	TGTGCCAGCAGGACAGGGTACGATTCACCCCTCCACTTT	CASRTGYDSPLHF
TRBV15	TRBJ2-7	16	NA	NA	TGTGCCACCAGCAGAGATCTGGCATCAACCGCCTACGAGCAGTACTTC	CATSRDLASTAYEQYF
TRBV7-8	TRBJ2-2	15	few	TRBD1	TGTGCCAGCAGCCCGAGACAGGGGCCCCGGGGGTCGCTGTTTTTT	CASSPRQGPRGSLFF
TRBV7-3	TRBJ2-5	15	NA	TRBD1	TGTGCCAGCAGTTCCAAGGGGGCGCCATTGGAGACCCAGTACTTC	CASSSKGAPLETQYF
TRBV6-5	TRBJ1-2	11	NA	TRBD1	TGTGCCAGCACGACAGGGGATGGCTACACCTTC	CASTTGDGYTF
TRBV7-7	TRBJ2-1	13	NA	NA	TGTGCCAGCAGCCCGTCGAGCGTTTCTGAGCAGTTCTTC	CASSPSSVSEQFF
TRBV6-5	TRBJ2-7	14	NA	TRBD1	TGTGCCAGCACCCCTACAGGGGGGTTTTACGAGCAGTACTTC	CASTPTGGFYEQYF
TRBV5-1	TRBJ1-4	15	NA	NA	TGCGCCAGCAGCTTTGAAGGGGTAACTAATGAAAAACTGTTTTTT	CASSFEGVTNEKLFF
TRBV7-9	TRBJ2-2	16	once	TRBD1	TGTGCCAGCAGCCATGGGGGACAGGGGAACACCGGGGAGCTGTTTTTT	CASSHGGQGNTGELFF
TRBV5-5	TRBJ1-1	15	few	TRBD1	TGTGCCAGCAGCTTCACAGGGGTTATTGACACTGAAGCTTTCTTT	CASSFTGVIDTEAFF
TRBV18	TRBJ2-7	14	once	NA	TGTGCCAGCTCGAAGACTCCCCAGTCGGGCGAGCAGTACTTC	CASSKTPQSGEQYF
TRBV4-3	TRBJ2-5	16	once	NA	TGCGCCAGCAGCCAAGATCTGGGCAGGGGACAAGAGACCCAGTACTTC	CASSQDLGRGQETQYF
TRBV5-1	TRBJ2-1	15	NA	NA	TGCGCCAGCACAGGCATGGGGCAGGGAAACAATGAGCAGTTCTTC	CASTGMGQGNNEQFF
TRBV10-2	TRBJ1-4	15	NA	TRBD1	TGCGCCAGCAGAAGAGGGACAGGGGAGGGGGAAAAACTGTTTTTT	CASRRGTGEGEKLFF
TRBV7-2	TRBJ2-7	14	once	NA	TGTGCCAGCAGCTTAGGAGCAGGGTACTACGAGCAGTACTTC	CASSLGAGYYEQYF
TRBV6-5	TRBJ2-4	13	NA	TRBD1	TGTGCCAGCAGTTTTCAGGGGGCTGGCATTCAGTACTTC	CASSFQGAGIQYF
TRBV5-6	TRBJ1-4	15	NA	TRBD1	TGTGCCAGCACCCGAGGGGGGACAGGAGCTGAAAAACTGTTTTTT	CASTRGGTGAEKLFF
TRBV5-1	TRBJ2-1	16	NA	TRBD2	TGCGCCAGCAGCTTGGGGACTAGCGGGGGTCACAATGAGCAGTTCTTC	CASSLGTSGGHNEQFF
TRBV14	TRBJ2-3	13	NA	NA	TGTGCCAGCAGCCAAGACCTAGAGAGTACGCAGTATTTT	CASSQDLESTQYF
TRBV7-9	TRBJ2-1	16	NA	TRBD1	TGTGCCAGCAGCCAGGGGAGGACAGGGGGCTTGAATGAGCAGTTCTTC	CASSQGRTGGLNEQFF
TRBV5-1	TRBJ2-1	16	NA	TRBD2	TGCGCCAGCAGCTCAAGACTAGCGGGCGGCGCCAATGAGCAGTTCTTC	CASSSRLAGGANEQFF